The 5 T cell receptor beta chains reported below all come from one sample, sequenced in a study of OX40 agonist ivuxolimab in advanced cancers. Generated by immunoSEQ multiplex PCR, the TCRdb table keeps only in-frame clones and is missing some. The sample carries about 66,000 clones, around 86% recorded once. Sample: CD4+ or CD8+ T cells sorted from blood, taken in a trial of the OX40 agonist ivuxolimab. The receptors shown here come from an adult with an advanced solid tumor such as melanoma, head and neck, liver or kidney cancer.

The chain is built from TRBV7-2 and TRBJ2-1; D gene ambiguous. Between the trimmed V and J ends, which lost 2 bases and 8 bases, there was a span of 10 bases. CDR1 SGHTA and CDR2 FQGNSA come from the germline V gene. This CDR3 has 13 residues. The CDR3 DNA reads as TGTGCCAGCAGCTTAATGGTTCGGTATGAGCAGTTCTTC. As protein: CASSLMVRYEQFF.

This clone was counted between two and nine times. The rearrangement joins TRBV5-1 to TRBJ2-1; 7 nucleotides match TRBD2. This CDR3 contains 17 residues. V shed 3 bases, J shed 3 bases, and the junction held 12 bases outside the gene matches. CDR1 SGHRS and CDR2 YFSETQ come from the germline V gene. For the CDR3, the DNA is TGCGCCAGCAGCTATCAGCATGCGGGAGCAATCTACAATGAGCAGTTCTTC. Protein product: CASSYQHAGAIYNEQFF. The entire variable domain, with the rest obtained from reference TRBV5-1 and TRBJ2-1, is as follows: KAGVTQTPRYLIKTRGQQVTLSCSPISGHRSVSWYQQTPGQGLQFLFEYFSETQRNKGNFPGRFSGRQFSNSRSEMNVSTLELGDSALYLCASSYQHAGAIYNEQFFGPGTRLTVL.

This clone showed up just a few times. The genes are TRBV10-3 and TRBJ2-7; 9 nucleotides align to TRBD2. Per the germline V gene, CDR1 is ENHRY and CDR2 is SYGVKD. The CDR3 has 13 amino acids. J was trimmed by 5 bases and V by 7 bases; bases with no gene match: 6. CDR3 region: CAINAGLANEQYF. The CDR3 DNA sequence: TGTGCCATCAATGCAGGACTAGCGAACGAGCAGTACTTC.

The V call is TRBV10-2, the J call TRBJ1-2, with D perhaps TRBD1 (5 bases). This CDR3 is 12 amino acids long. Trimming stripped 3 bases from V and 14 bases from J, with 16 bases between. Germline-derived CDR1 and CDR2 are WSHSY and SAAADI. The chain's CDR3 is CASSEGVGLQTF. The CDR3 bases are TGCGCCAGCAGTGAAGGAGTGGGGCTTCAAACCTTC.

The chain links TRBV18 to TRBJ2-5, with 11 bases identical to TRBD2. V shed 1 base, J shed 4 bases, and the junction held 5 bases outside the gene matches. CDR3 length: 16 amino acids. Germline-derived CDR1 and CDR2 are KGHSH and LQKENI. For the CDR3, the DNA is TGTGCCAGCTCACCACTGCCCGGACTAGCGGGAGAGACCCAGTACTTC. Translation gives CASSPLPGLAGETQYF.